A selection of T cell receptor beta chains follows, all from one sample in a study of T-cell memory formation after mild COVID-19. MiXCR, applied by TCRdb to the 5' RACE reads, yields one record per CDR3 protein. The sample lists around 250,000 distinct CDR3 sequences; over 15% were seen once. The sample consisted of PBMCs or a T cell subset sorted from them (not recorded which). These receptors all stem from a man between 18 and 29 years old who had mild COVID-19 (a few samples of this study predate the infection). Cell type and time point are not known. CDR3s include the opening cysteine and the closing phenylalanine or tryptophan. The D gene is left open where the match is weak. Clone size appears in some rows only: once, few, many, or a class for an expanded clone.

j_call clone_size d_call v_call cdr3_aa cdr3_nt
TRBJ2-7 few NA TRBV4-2 CASSRGLGPSYEQYF TGTGCCAGCAGCCGGGGGTTGGGGCCTTCCTACGAGCAGTACTTC
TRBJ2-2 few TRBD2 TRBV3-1 CASSQLLARTGELFF TGTGCCAGCAGCCAATTACTAGCGCGCACCGGGGAGCTGTTTTTT
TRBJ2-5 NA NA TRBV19 CASRYRGQETQYF TGTGCCAGTAGGTACCGGGGGCAAGAGACCCAGTACTTC
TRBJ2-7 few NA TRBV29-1 CSVRRDREQYF TGCAGCGTTCGACGGGATCGCGAGCAGTACTTC
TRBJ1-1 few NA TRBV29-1 CSVDLPGKMNTEAFF TGCAGCGTTGATTTGCCAGGGAAGATGAACACTGAAGCTTTCTTT
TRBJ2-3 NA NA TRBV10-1 CASSESTALRYTQYF TGCGCCAGCAGTGAGTCGACAGCCTTGAGGTATACGCAGTATTTT
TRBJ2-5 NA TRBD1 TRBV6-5 CASSYGAGGPGETQYF TGTGCCAGCAGTTACGGGGCAGGGGGCCCGGGAGAGACCCAGTACTTC
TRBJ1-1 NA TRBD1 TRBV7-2 CASSLAGQGAAFF TGTGCCAGCAGCTTAGCGGGACAGGGGGCAGCTTTCTTT
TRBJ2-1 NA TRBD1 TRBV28 CASSLRDSSEQFF TGTGCCAGCAGTTTACGGGACAGCAGTGAGCAGTTCTTC
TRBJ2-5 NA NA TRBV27 CASGGQETQYF TGTGCCAGCGGGGGGCAAGAGACCCAGTACTTC
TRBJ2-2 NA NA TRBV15 CATRVTGRVSLGELFF TGTGCCACCCGAGTCACAGGCAGGGTGTCCCTCGGGGAGCTGTTTTTT
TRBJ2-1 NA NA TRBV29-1 CSGSSLMDEQFF TGCAGCGGGAGCAGTTTAATGGATGAGCAGTTCTTC
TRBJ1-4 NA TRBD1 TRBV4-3 CASSPGRGRRKLFF TGCGCCAGCAGCCCGGGGAGGGGGCGTAGGAAACTGTTTTTT
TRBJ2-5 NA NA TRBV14 CASSRTHGRETQYF TGTGCCAGCAGCCGCACACACGGTCGGGAGACCCAGTACTTC
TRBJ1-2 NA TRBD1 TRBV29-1 CSGRTGERYTF TGCAGCGGGAGGACAGGGGAACGCTACACCTTC
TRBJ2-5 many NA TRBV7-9 CASSWGPGGETQYF TGTGCCAGCAGCTGGGGGCCGGGGGGAGAGACCCAGTACTTC
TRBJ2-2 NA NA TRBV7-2 CASSPARNTGELFF TGTGCCAGCAGCCCCGCCAGGAACACCGGGGAGCTGTTTTTT
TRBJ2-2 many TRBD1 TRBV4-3 CASSQESSGGYTGELFF TGCGCCAGCAGCCAAGAATCCTCAGGGGGATACACCGGGGAGCTGTTTTTT
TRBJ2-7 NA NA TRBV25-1 CASSARVYEQYF TGTGCCAGCAGTGCTAGGGTCTACGAGCAGTACTTC
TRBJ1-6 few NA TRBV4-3 CASSQDDHRFNSPLHF TGCGCCAGCAGCCAAGATGACCACAGGTTTAATTCACCCCTCCACTTT
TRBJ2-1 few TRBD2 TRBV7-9 CASSFPLIAGVREQFF TGTGCCAGCAGCTTCCCCTTGATAGCGGGGGTCCGAGAGCAGTTCTTC
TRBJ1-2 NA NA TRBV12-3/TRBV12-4 CASSSNIRGYTF TGTGCCAGCAGTTCCAACATAAGAGGCTACACCTTC
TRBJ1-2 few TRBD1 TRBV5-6 CASSDQGAGYGYTF TGTGCCAGCAGCGATCAGGGGGCCGGGTATGGCTACACCTTC
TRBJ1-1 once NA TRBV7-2 CASSLVLGGTEAFF TGTGCCAGCAGCTTAGTCTTAGGGGGCACTGAAGCTTTCTTT
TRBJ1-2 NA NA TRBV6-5 CASSAGIQGDGYTF TGTGCCAGCAGTGCAGGGATTCAGGGCGATGGCTACACCTTC
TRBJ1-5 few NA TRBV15 CATSRDFRDYSNQPQHF TGTGCCACCAGCAGAGATTTTCGGGACTATAGCAATCAGCCCCAGCATTTT
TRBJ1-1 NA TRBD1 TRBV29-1 CSVRDRVEAFF TGCAGCGTGAGGGACAGGGTTGAAGCTTTCTTT
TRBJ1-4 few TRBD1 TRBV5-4 CASQDRGNEKLFF TGTGCCTCACAGGACAGGGGAAATGAAAAACTGTTTTTT
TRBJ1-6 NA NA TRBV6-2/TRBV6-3 CASRHGTGTVANSPLHF TGTGCCAGCAGACACGGCACTGGAACAGTTGCCAATTCACCCCTCCACTTT
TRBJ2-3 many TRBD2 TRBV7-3 CASSPSGDTDTQYF TGTGCCAGCAGCCCTAGCGGGGACACAGATACGCAGTATTTT
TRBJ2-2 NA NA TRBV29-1 CSVEDGKGDTGELFF TGCAGCGTTGAAGATGGAAAGGGAGACACCGGGGAGCTGTTTTTT
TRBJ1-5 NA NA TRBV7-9 CASGGPLPSNQPQHF TGTGCCAGCGGGGGACCGCTACCTAGCAATCAGCCCCAGCATTTT